A single sample gave rise to the 6 T cell receptor beta chains below, sequenced in a study of CD8+ T cells in alopecia areata. Sequencing templates came from extracted RNA that was reverse transcribed into cDNA. The method was immunoSEQ multiplex PCR; TCRdb's version includes in-frame clones alone and lacks a portion of them. Among about 140,000 clones, roughly 82% were seen once, and the ten largest hold 25%. Treatment of the sample: oral pan-JAK inhibitor, 5-10 mg twice daily. The source material was CD8+ T cells sorted from blood, sampled at week 4, from a patient treated with tofacitinib. The receptor source for this set is a human donor with alopecia areata.

V and J are TRBV6-5 and TRBJ2-5, with 7 bases aligning to TRBD2. The germline V gene has CDR1 MNHEY and CDR2 SVGAGI. The CDR3 totals 14 residues. V lost 6 bases and J lost 5; bases outside the gene matches: 9. As DNA, the CDR3 is TGTGCCAGCAGCCACGAGGCGGGGGTGGAGACCCAGTACTTC. It yields the protein CASSHEAGVETQYF.

The genes are TRBV11-2 and TRBJ2-3; D may be TRBD1 or TRBD2 (5 bases each). The CDR3 sequence is 15 residues long. The V and J ends lost 4 bases and 3 bases respectively, with 14 bases between them. In germline, CDR1 is SGHAT, CDR2 FQNNGV. The CDR3 nucleotides are TGTGCCAGCAGCTCCGGGGCAGGGCCAACAGATACGCAGTATTTT. Translation: CASSSGAGPTDTQYF.

J is TRBJ1-2 and V is TRBV9; D gene ambiguous. V lost 3 bases and J 4 bases, leaving 10 bases between the germline ends. CDR1 SGDLS and CDR2 YYNGEE come from the germline V gene. The CDR3 sequence is 13 residues long. The CDR3 loop reads CASSGARGYGYTF. The CDR3 DNA reads as TGTGCCAGCAGCGGGGCGCGAGGCTATGGCTACACCTTC.

The V and J genes are TRBV14 and TRBJ2-3, with TRBD2 identical over 9 bases. The germline CDR1 and CDR2 sequences are SGHDN and FVKESK. CDR3 length: 15 amino acids. V shed 3 bases, J shed 4 bases, and the junction held 5 bases outside the gene matches. DNA of the CDR3: TGTGCCAGCAGCCATCCTCGCGGGGGGGCAGATACGCAGTATTTT. Translated, it gives CASSHPRGGADTQYF.

The chain combines TRBV27 with TRBJ2-5, with a weak D call TRBD2 (6 bases). Germline lookup yields CDR1 MNHEY and CDR2 SMNVEV (reference sequence). CDR3 size: 15 residues. Trimming left V 5 bases short and J 2 bases short, with 15 bases between. The CDR3 DNA reads TGTGCCAGCAGTCCGGACGGGGGAGATCAAGAGACCCAGTACTTC. It codes for CASSPDGGDQETQYF.

CDR3: CASRSTDRGRPYEQYF. For the CDR3, the DNA is TGTGCCAGCAGATCAACCGACAGGGGAAGACCTTACGAGCAGTACTTC. V usage is TRBV27 and J usage is TRBJ2-7, with TRBD1 matching 8 bases. The CDR3 covers 16 residues. The ends lost 6 bases at V and 4 bases at J; junction bases unmatched: 14. The germline gives CDR1 MNHEY, CDR2 SMNVEV (reference sequence).